This entry lists 31 T cell receptor beta chains sequenced from one sample in a study of OX40 agonist ivuxolimab in advanced cancers. Library generation was performed with the immunoSEQ multiplex PCR assay. TCRdb retrieved this table from immuneACCESS and kept in-frame rearrangements only. Not all clones are present; in checked studies, unresolved V genes account for under half, and no reason is known for the remainder. The sample table lists 100,000 or so clones, around 84% of them with a count of one. Together, the top ten hold around 2% of the sample. Sequenced material: CD4+ or CD8+ T cells sorted from blood, taken in a trial of the OX40 agonist ivuxolimab. These receptor sequences come from an adult with an advanced solid tumor such as melanoma, head and neck, liver or kidney cancer.

A single count supports this clone. The sample contains more than one DNA sequence encoding this CDR3. The chain is built from TRBV18 and TRBJ2-5; possible D gene TRBD2, 5 bases. The V end was cut by 2 bases, the J end by 4 bases, with 5 bases between. The CDR3 contains 12 residues. The germline CDR1 and CDR2 sequences are KGHSH and LQKENI. CDR3 in DNA: TGTGCCAGCTCACCAGGAGGAGAGACCCAGTACTTC. Its translation is CASSPGGETQYF.

This clone was picked up one time. This sequence joins TRBV18 and TRBJ2-3; no firm D call. Trimming left V 6 bases short and J 0 bases short, with 13 bases between. The CDR3 is 15 amino acids. Germline V gene lookup returns CDR1 KGHSH and CDR2 LQKENI. The CDR3 is CASSLSVSSTDTQYF. CDR3 in DNA: TGTGCCAGCTCCCTGAGCGTATCTAGCACAGATACGCAGTATTTT.

The V gene is TRBV25-1, the J gene TRBJ2-7, with D uncertain. In germline, CDR1 is MGHDK, CDR2 SYGVNS. The CDR3 totals 13 residues. V gave up 4 bases and J gave up 4 bases, with 11 bases separating them. The CDR3 region is CASSVPTSYEQYF. DNA for the CDR3: TGTGCCAGCAGTGTTCCCACATCTTACGAGCAGTACTTC.

This clone occurred once. The chain has TRBV7-2 and TRBJ2-5; D possibly matches TRBD1 or TRBD2 (7 bases each). Germline V gene data show CDR1 as SGHTA and CDR2 as FQGNSA. V was trimmed by 5 bases and J by 4 bases, leaving 14 bases between them. The CDR3 covers 14 residues. Here the CDR3 reads CASSTQGGGETQYF. The CDR3, as DNA: TGTGCCAGCAGCACCCAGGGGGGGGGAGAGACCCAGTACTTC.

The chain joins TRBV7-9 to TRBJ1-5; D not certain. Germline values: CDR1 SEHNR, CDR2 FQNEAQ (reference sequence). The germline V and J ends were trimmed by 5 bases and 5 bases, with 7 bases remaining between them. The CDR3 is made up of 12 amino acids. The CDR3 coding sequence is TGTGCCAGCAGCCTACCTCATCAGCCCCAGCATTTT. Protein product: CASSLPHQPQHF.

This clone was picked up a small number of times. The V and J genes are TRBV7-6 and TRBJ1-4; TRBD1 is a possible D gene (5 bases). This CDR3 contains 15 residues. Germline V gene data show CDR1 as SGHVS and CDR2 as FNYEAQ. V gave up 0 bases and J gave up 4 bases, with 9 bases separating them. For the CDR3, the DNA is TGTGCCAGCAGCTTAGCAGCAGGGAATAATGAAAAACTGTTTTTT. It is translated as CASSLAAGNNEKLFF.

V gene TRBV6-4 combines with J gene TRBJ2-2; 9 positions agree with TRBD1. Losses at the gene ends were 5 bases for V and 4 bases for J; bases not matched to a gene: 8. Germline CDR1 MRHNA, CDR2 SNTAGT. CDR3 length: 16 residues. DNA of the CDR3: TGTGCCAGCAGTTACGCGGGACAGGGCACCACCGGGGAGCTGTTTTTT. Translating gives CASSYAGQGTTGELFF.

The rearrangement links TRBV20-1 to TRBJ2-7; D unclear. V was clipped by 3 bases and J by 5 bases, with 8 bases between them. The germline CDR1 and CDR2 sequences are DFQATT and SNEGSKA (reference sequence). There are 11 residues in the CDR3. The DNA of the CDR3 is TGCAGTGCTAGGATGCCCCACGAGCAGTACTTC. This codes for CSARMPHEQYF.

V and J are TRBV20-1 and TRBJ2-3; D is perhaps TRBD1 (5 bases). The CDR3 is made up of 11 amino acids. From germline, CDR1 is DFQATT and CDR2 SNEGSKA (reference sequence). The V end was cut by 5 bases, the J end by 4 bases, with 7 bases between. DNA for the CDR3: TGCAGTGCTTCAGGGTCAGATACGCAGTATTTT. Protein sequence: CSASGSDTQYF.

The chain recombines TRBV27 with TRBJ1-6; D not certain. The CDR3 is 11 amino acids. V was pared by 7 bases and J by 5 bases, with 3 bases between. Germline values: CDR1 MNHEY, CDR2 SMNVEV (reference sequence). The CDR3 bases are TGTGCCAGCACGGATAATTCACCCCTCCACTTT. Translation: CASTDNSPLHF.

V and J are TRBV4-1 and TRBJ2-1; D is undetermined. This CDR3 region has 16 residues. CDR1 and CDR2 from the germline V gene are MGHRA and YSYEKL. V lost 0 bases and J 4 bases, leaving 13 bases between the germline ends. The CDR3 loop reads CASSQDETGVYNEQFF. As DNA, the CDR3 is TGCGCCAGCAGCCAAGATGAGACTGGGGTATACAATGAGCAGTTCTTC.

J is TRBJ1-5 and V is TRBV27; D not resolved. V was cut by 0 bases and J by 4 bases, with 4 bases left in between. Germline V CDR1 and CDR2: MNHEY, SMNVEV (reference sequence). This CDR3 comprises 13 residues. The CDR3 protein is CASSLSGNQPQHF. The CDR3 DNA follows: TGTGCCAGCAGTTTATCGGGGAATCAGCCCCAGCATTTT.

This clone appeared a few times. V usage is TRBV11-2 and J usage is TRBJ2-3, with D unresolved. This CDR3 spans 12 amino acids. CDR1 and CDR2 from the germline V gene are SGHAT and FQNNGV. V lost 1 base to trimming and J lost 1 base, with 0 bases between them. This chain's CDR3 is CASSLGTDTQYF. CDR3 nucleotide sequence: TGTGCCAGCAGCTTAGGCACAGATACGCAGTATTTT.

This chain uses TRBV2 with TRBJ2-3; D is tentatively TRBD1 or TRBD2 (5 bases each). CDR3 length: 15 amino acids. V was clipped by 6 bases and J by 4 bases, with 17 bases between them. Germline CDR1 reads SNHLY; CDR2 reads FYNNEI. CDR3 nucleotides: TGTGCCAGCAGGGACGAGGGGTCGGTGCCAGATACGCAGTATTTT. Translation: CASRDEGSVPDTQYF.

This clone has just one count. V is TRBV19 and J is TRBJ2-6; either TRBD1 or TRBD2 may fit D (5 bases each). The germline CDR1 and CDR2 sequences are LNHDA and SQIVND (reference sequence). V was clipped by 4 bases and J by 0 bases, with 13 bases between them. This CDR3 has 17 amino acids. CDR3 protein: CASSRGTYSSGANVLTF. In DNA form, the CDR3 reads TGTGCCAGTAGTAGGGGGACGTACAGCTCTGGGGCCAACGTCCTGACTTTC.

The rearrangement links TRBV2 to TRBJ2-7, with D hard to call. Trimming removed 5 bases at V and 6 bases at J, with 14 bases between. This CDR3 has 13 residues. Per the germline V gene, CDR1 is SNHLY and CDR2 is FYNNEI. The CDR3 spells CASSTSKSGEQYF. In nucleotides, the CDR3 is TGTGCCAGCAGTACCTCGAAGTCGGGCGAGCAGTACTTC.

The chain links TRBV7-9 to TRBJ1-4; possible D gene TRBD1, 5 bases. Germline CDR1 and CDR2: SEHNR and FQNEAQ (reference sequence). V was clipped by 5 bases and J by 7 bases, with 14 bases between them. The CDR3 loop spans 14 amino acids. This CDR3 reads CASSGGTMSEKLFF. CDR3 nucleotides: TGTGCCAGCAGCGGCGGGACTATGAGTGAAAAACTGTTTTTT.

This clone was found once. The chain's CDR3 is CASSRSGYNEQFF. Here the CDR3 DNA reads TGTGCCAGCAGTAGGAGTGGGTACAATGAGCAGTTCTTC. This chain connects TRBV14 to TRBJ2-1; D call uncertain. Germline values: CDR1 SGHDN, CDR2 FVKESK. V was shortened by 6 bases and J by 4 bases, with 10 bases between the two germline ends. The CDR3 runs to 13 residues. Full variable domain (remainder filled in from reference TRBV14 and TRBJ2-1): EAGVTQFPSHSVIEKGQTVTLRCDPISGHDNLYWYRRVMGKEIKFLLHFVKESKQDESGMPNNRFLAERTGGTYSTLKVQPAELEDSGVYFCASSRSGYNEQFFGPGTRLTVL.

J is TRBJ1-2 and V is TRBV6-5; 7 bases align to TRBD1. The germline V gene encodes CDR1 MNHEY and CDR2 SVGAGI. This CDR3 is built from 15 residues. Losses at the gene ends were 2 bases for V and 5 bases for J; bases not matched to a gene: 8. The DNA of the CDR3 is TGTGCCAGCAGTTACCAAAGGGACAGCGTATATGGCTACACCTTC. Translated, it gives CASSYQRDSVYGYTF.

The chain is built from TRBV10-2 and TRBJ1-1; D is undetermined. Trimming stripped 4 bases from V and 0 bases from J, with 6 bases between. Germline-derived CDR1 and CDR2 are WSHSY and SAAADI. This CDR3 region has 13 residues. CDR3 DNA sequence: TGCGCCAGCAGTGTACAGCTGAACACTGAAGCTTTCTTT. As protein: CASSVQLNTEAFF.

The table lists this clone with a count of one. The chain combines TRBV6-6 with TRBJ2-7; the D is unclear. CDR3 size: 13 residues. The V and J ends lost 2 bases and 0 bases respectively, with 5 bases between them. CDR1 MNHNY and CDR2 SVGAGI come from the germline V gene (reference sequence). The CDR3 DNA sequence: TGTGCCAGCAGTTACGGGCACTCCTACGAGCAGTACTTC. Translating it yields CASSYGHSYEQYF.

This chain connects TRBV11-2 to TRBJ1-2; 7 nucleotides line up with TRBD1. The germline V gene has CDR1 SGHAT and CDR2 FQNNGV. The trim removed 5 bases at V and 8 bases at J, leaving 2 bases unmatched. CDR3 length: 11 amino acids. The CDR3 nucleotides read TGTGCCAGCAGCCAGGGGGGAGGCTACACCTTC. This gives the protein CASSQGGGYTF.

The J gene is TRBJ1-5, the V gene TRBV2; 7 bases align to TRBD1. Germline CDR1 reads SNHLY; CDR2 reads FYNNEI. Trimming at V came to 4 bases and at J to 4 bases, leaving 7 bases not matched to a gene. The CDR3 is made up of 15 amino acids. The CDR3 region has the DNA TGTGCCAGCAGTGGGGAGACAGGGAGGAATCAGCCCCAGCATTTT. Protein sequence: CASSGETGRNQPQHF.

The V and J genes are TRBV4-1 and TRBJ1-1; no reliable D call. CDR3 size: 16 residues. Germline CDR1 and CDR2: MGHRA and YSYEKL. V dropped 1 base and J dropped 4 bases, with 16 bases sitting between them. The CDR3 loop reads CASSQGGAVGGTEAFF. CDR3 sequence (DNA): TGCGCCAGCAGCCAAGGGGGTGCGGTTGGTGGCACTGAAGCTTTCTTT.

The V call is TRBV28, the J call TRBJ2-7; weak D call: TRBD2 (6 bases). Germline V gene sequence: CDR1 MDHEN, CDR2 SYDVKM. V lost 6 bases, J lost 1 base, and 13 bases lay in between. This CDR3 comprises 14 residues. CDR3 sequence: CASSSRGESYEQYF. CDR3 in DNA: TGTGCCAGCAGCTCCCGCGGGGAATCCTACGAGCAGTACTTC.

The genes are TRBV19 and TRBJ2-5; D not resolved. The CDR3 is 13 amino acids. The germline V gene encodes CDR1 LNHDA and CDR2 SQIVND (reference sequence). V lost 3 bases, J lost 2 bases, and 7 bases lay in between. In DNA form, the CDR3 reads TGTGCCAGTAGTATGACACTTCAAGAGACCCAGTACTTC. Translating it yields CASSMTLQETQYF.

The chain recombines TRBV10-3 with TRBJ2-7; D is unresolved. Between the trimmed V and J ends, which lost 6 bases and 7 bases, there was a span of 13 bases. Per the germline V gene, CDR1 is ENHRY and CDR2 is SYGVKD. CDR3 length: 12 residues. This chain's CDR3 is CAIRTPDGEQYF. Here the CDR3 DNA reads TGTGCCATCAGGACACCTGACGGTGAGCAGTACTTC.

This clone has more than one count but fewer than ten. The CDR3, as DNA: TGTGCCAGCAGTCGACTCCCTTGGCCCCAGCATTTT. Translated: CASSRLPWPQHF. V gene TRBV21-1 combines with J gene TRBJ1-5. TRBV21-1 is a documented pseudogene. The CDR3 consists of 12 residues.

This sequence joins TRBV5-8 and TRBJ1-5, with D possibly being TRBD1 (6 bases). The CDR3 is 16 amino acids. Trimming pared 4 bases from V and 4 bases from J, leaving 18 bases between. From germline, CDR1 is SGHTS and CDR2 YDEGEE. The CDR3 protein is CASSRTDWARNQPQHF. In DNA, the CDR3 is TGTGCCAGCAGCCGGACAGACTGGGCGAGGAATCAGCCCCAGCATTTT.

This sequence joins TRBV19 and TRBJ1-1; D is uncertain. This CDR3 has 11 residues. V dropped 3 bases and J dropped 14 bases, with 13 bases sitting between them. Germline CDR1 is LNHDA and CDR2 is SQIVND (reference sequence). CDR3: CASSIPRGYFF. The DNA for the CDR3 is TGTGCCAGTAGTATTCCCCGAGGATACTTCTTT.

This clone came up a few times. This chain uses TRBV25-1 with TRBJ2-7; 7 bases are a match to TRBD2. Per the germline V gene, CDR1 is MGHDK and CDR2 is SYGVNS. Trimming took 3 bases from V and 4 from J; bases not matched to a gene: 9. The CDR3 spans 15 residues. In DNA form, the CDR3 reads TGTGCCAGCAGTGACCCCGCCGGGGGGAGGTACGAGCAGTACTTC. This codes for CASSDPAGGRYEQYF.